This T cell receptor beta chain comes out of a study of T-cell reconstitution after alpha-beta-depleted transplantation in children. Study-wide points: Where some patients showed high TCRbeta diversity at day 60, it came from recipient T cells and thymic progenitors that had survived. The study reportedly traced alpha-beta T cells about two months after transplant to several hundred expanded graft clones. T-cell numbers and diversity one year post-transplant derived largely from freshly generated T cells.

A word on this clonotype: Its antigen is undetermined.

The library targeted TCRbeta and was prepared with unique molecular identifiers. Via MiXCR, TCRdb re-called the PCR reads, giving one row per CDR3 protein. The repertoire holds about a million distinct CDR3 sequences, roughly 29% seen once, with roughly 31% in the top ten. Germline assignment: CDR1 DFQATT and CDR2 SNEGSKA (reference sequence). J lost 1 base, V lost 6 bases, and 14 bases had no gene match. The CDR3 runs 17 residues. V and J are TRBV20-1 and TRBJ2-1; 8 bases match TRBD1. Sequenced material: PBMCs, mostly from graft donor cells, taken 360 days after TCRalphabeta/CD19-depleted stem cell transplant. This TCR was recovered from a boy under two years old who had a stem cell transplant for SCID, so the T cells may come from the graft donor. CDR3 sequence: CSAANPNTGGSYNEQFF. For the CDR3, the DNA is TGCAGTGCCGCCAACCCAAATACAGGGGGGTCCTACAATGAGCAGTTCTTC.